This TCR beta chain was identified during a study of blood T cell repertoires in COVID-19. On the study more broadly: Acute-phase and convalescent COVID-19 samples originated in the United States, Italy and Spain. Sources were T cells, B-cell-depleted T cells, or PBMCs; the material itself was cDNA or gDNA.

Source study methods: Using reference gene primer amplification, nucleated cell counts were estimated. Produced via immunoSEQ multiplex PCR; TCRdb's table is partial and in-frame only. V, J and clone size were drawn from that table, and D and trimming were deduced from the DNA. Among tens of thousands of clones listed, just over 85% were seen once. CDR1 SGHTA and CDR2 FQGTGA come from the germline V gene. The V gene lost 1 base and the J gene lost 1 base, with 8 bases spanning the gap. This CDR3 has 14 amino acids. The chain employs TRBV7-3 and TRBJ2-7; tentatively, D is TRBD2 (6 bases). Sequenced material: peripheral blood. The sequence derives from an elderly woman in a cohort sampled during active or convalescent COVID-19. The CDR3 DNA sequence: TGTGCCAGCAGCTTAAGCGGGAAATCCTACGAGCAGTACTTC. Residues: CASSLSGKSYEQYF.